This T cell receptor beta chain was observed in a study of T-cell memory formation after mild COVID-19. Study summary: Most TCR clusters belonged to a single donor. Notes on the study in general: Contracting clones from day 15 to 85 had balanced CD4/CD8; later expanders favoured CD4+. Shrinking CD4+ clones were chiefly CM and EM; CD8+ ones were chiefly EMRA.

Points on this clonotype: What it recognizes is unknown.

TCRdb reprocessed the 5' RACE reads with MiXCR, giving one entry per CDR3 protein. The sample lists about 470,000 distinct CDR3 sequences; 15% to 20% were seen once. Sequenced sample: PBMCs or a T cell subset sorted from them (not recorded which). The source of this sequence is an adult woman who had mild COVID-19 (a few samples of this study predate the infection). Cell type and time point are not known.

Here the CDR3 reads CASSFSSSGGQETQYF. CDR3 nucleotides: TGTGCCAGCAGTTTCAGTTCTAGCGGGGGACAAGAGACCCAGTACTTC. The chain links TRBV12-3 or TRBV12-4 to TRBJ2-5; TRBD2 matches at 10 bases. Trimming removed 3 bases from V and 2 bases from J; junction bases left unmatched: 6. This CDR3 contains 16 residues.